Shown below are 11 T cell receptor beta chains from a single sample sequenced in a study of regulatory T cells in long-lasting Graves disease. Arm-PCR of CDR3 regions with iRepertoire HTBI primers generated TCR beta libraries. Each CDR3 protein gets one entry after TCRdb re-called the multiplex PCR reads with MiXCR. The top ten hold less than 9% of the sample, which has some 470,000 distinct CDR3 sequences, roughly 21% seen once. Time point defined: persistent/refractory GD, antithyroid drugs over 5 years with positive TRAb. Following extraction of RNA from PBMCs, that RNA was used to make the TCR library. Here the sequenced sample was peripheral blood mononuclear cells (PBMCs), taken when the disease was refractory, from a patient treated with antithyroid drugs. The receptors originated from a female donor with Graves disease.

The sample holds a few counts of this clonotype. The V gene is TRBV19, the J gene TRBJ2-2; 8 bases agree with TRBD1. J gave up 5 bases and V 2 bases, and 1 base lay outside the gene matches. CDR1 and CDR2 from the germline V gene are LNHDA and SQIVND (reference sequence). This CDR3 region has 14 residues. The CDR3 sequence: CASSIQGATGELFF. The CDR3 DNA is TGTGCCAGTAGTATACAGGGGGCTACCGGGGAGCTGTTTTTT.

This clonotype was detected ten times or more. CDR3 in DNA: TGTGCCAGTAGTAGGGACAGGGATGGTGGCTACACCTTC. The encoded protein is CASSRDRDGGYTF. The chain employs TRBV19 and TRBJ1-2, with TRBD1 identical over 9 bases. There are 13 residues in the CDR3. Germline-derived CDR1 and CDR2 are LNHDA and SQIVND (reference sequence). V shed 4 bases and J 7 bases; nucleotides not matched to a gene: 4. Together with reference TRBV19 and TRBJ1-2, the CDR3 gives the full variable domain: DGGITQSPKYLFRKEGQNVTLSCEQNLNHDAMYWYRQDPGQGLRLIYYSQIVNDFQKGDIAEGYSVSREKKESFPLTVTSAQKNPTAFYLCASSRDRDGGYTFGSGTRLTVV.

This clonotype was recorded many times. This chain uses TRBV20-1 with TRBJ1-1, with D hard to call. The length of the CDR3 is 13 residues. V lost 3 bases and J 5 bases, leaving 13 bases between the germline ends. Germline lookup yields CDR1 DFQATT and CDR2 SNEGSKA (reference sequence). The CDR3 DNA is TGCAGTGCTAGTGACCCCGGGCCAACTGAAGCTTTCTTT. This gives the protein CSASDPGPTEAFF.

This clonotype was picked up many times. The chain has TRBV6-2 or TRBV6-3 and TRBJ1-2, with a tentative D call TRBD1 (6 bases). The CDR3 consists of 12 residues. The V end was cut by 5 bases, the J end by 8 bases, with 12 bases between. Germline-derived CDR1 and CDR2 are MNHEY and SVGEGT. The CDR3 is CASSASGVGYTF. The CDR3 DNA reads TGTGCCAGCAGTGCGTCAGGGGTCGGCTACACCTTC.

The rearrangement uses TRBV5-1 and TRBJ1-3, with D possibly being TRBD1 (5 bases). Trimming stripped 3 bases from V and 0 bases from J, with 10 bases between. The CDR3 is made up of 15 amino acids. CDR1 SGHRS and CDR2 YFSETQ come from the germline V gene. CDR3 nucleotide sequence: TGCGCCAGCAGCTCTGGGACCATCTCTGGAAACACCATATATTTT. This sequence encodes CASSSGTISGNTIYF.

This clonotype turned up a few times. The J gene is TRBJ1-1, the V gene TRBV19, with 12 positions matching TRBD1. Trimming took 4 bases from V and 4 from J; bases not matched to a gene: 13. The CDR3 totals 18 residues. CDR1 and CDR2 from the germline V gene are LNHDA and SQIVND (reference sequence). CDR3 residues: CASSKITGTGGFSTEAFF. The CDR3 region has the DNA TGTGCCAGTAGTAAGATCACCGGGACAGGGGGCTTTTCCACTGAAGCTTTCTTT.

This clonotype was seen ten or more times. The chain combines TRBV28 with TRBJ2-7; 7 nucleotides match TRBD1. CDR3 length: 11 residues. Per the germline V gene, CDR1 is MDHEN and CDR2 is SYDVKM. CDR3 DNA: TGTGCCAGCAGTTTAGGGGACAGTGGCTTAGTC. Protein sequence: CASSLGDSGLV.

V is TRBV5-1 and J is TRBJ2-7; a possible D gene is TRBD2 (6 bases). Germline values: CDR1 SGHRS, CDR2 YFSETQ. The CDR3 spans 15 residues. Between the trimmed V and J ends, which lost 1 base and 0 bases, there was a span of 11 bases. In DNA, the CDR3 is TGCGCCAGCAGCTTGCTAACGGGAGCCTCCTACGAGCAGTACTTC. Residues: CASSLLTGASYEQYF.

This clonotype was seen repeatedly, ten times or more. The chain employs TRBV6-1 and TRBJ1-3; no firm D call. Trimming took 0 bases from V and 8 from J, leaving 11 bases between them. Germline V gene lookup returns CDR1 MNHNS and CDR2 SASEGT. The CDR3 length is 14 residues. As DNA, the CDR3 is TGTGCCAGCAGTGAAGCTACCTGGGGAGACACCATATATTTT. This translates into CASSEATWGDTIYF.

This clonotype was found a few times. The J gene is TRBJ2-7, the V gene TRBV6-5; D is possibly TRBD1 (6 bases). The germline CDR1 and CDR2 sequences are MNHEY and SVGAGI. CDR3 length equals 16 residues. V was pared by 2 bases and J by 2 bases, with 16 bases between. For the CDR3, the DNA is TGTGCCAGCAGTTACGCCCTCGGGACAAACCCCTACGAGCAGTACTTC. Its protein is CASSYALGTNPYEQYF.

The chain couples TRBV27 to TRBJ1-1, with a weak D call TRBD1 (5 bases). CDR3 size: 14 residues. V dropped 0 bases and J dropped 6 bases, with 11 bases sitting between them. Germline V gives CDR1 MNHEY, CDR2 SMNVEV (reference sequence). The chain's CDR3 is CASSLSGGFAEAFF. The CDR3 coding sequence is TGTGCCAGCAGTTTATCCGGGGGGTTCGCTGAAGCTTTCTTT.